This TCR beta chain originates from a study of shared clonotypes between healthy human individuals. It was CD45RO-negative cells, positively selected for CCR7, that made up naive CD8 cells, with terminally differentiated effector memory CD45RA+ cells excluded. The study drew its donors from healthy HIV-negative adults without recent acute infections or vaccinations. A word on this clone: Its antigen is currently unknown.

This CDR3 is 15 amino acids long. CDR1 and CDR2 from the germline V gene are GTSNPN and SVGIG (reference sequence). V lost 3 bases to trimming and J lost 2 bases; unmatched junction nucleotides: 8. Clones were read by immunoSEQ multiplex PCR, and TCRdb kept only the in-frame ones, dropping some. The repertoire consists of hundreds of thousands of clones, with approximately 96% occurring once and the leading ten covering approximately 0.12%. Study-wide points: Non-shared clonotypes were found to have lower generation probabilities than the clonotypes that were shared by all four of the sorted-subset donors. Relative to memory subsets, naive subsets generally showed larger estimated richness.

The chain recombines TRBV30 with TRBJ2-7, with 9 bases fitting TRBD1. Sequenced sample: naive CD8+ T cells sorted from blood. This TCR derives from a woman aged 25 to 39 in good health. The CDR3 is CAWRGGQGFPYEQYF. The CDR3 nucleotides are TGTGCCTGGAGGGGGGGACAGGGATTTCCCTACGAGCAGTACTTC. The entire variable domain, with the rest obtained from reference TRBV30 and TRBJ2-7, is as follows: SQTIHQWPATLVQPVGSPLSLECTVEGTSNPNLYWYRQAAGRGLQLLFYSVGIGQISSEVPQNLSASRPQDRQFILSSKKLLLSDSGFYLCAWRGGQGFPYEQYFGPGTRLTVT.